Each of the 21 T cell receptor beta chains below was sequenced from the same sample in a study of blood T cell repertoires in COVID-19 (dated by TCRdb to 2020 to 2021). Library preparation was by the immunoSEQ multiplex PCR assay. Imported from immuneACCESS, the table was reduced by TCRdb to in-frame sequences with V and J called. These copies leave out some clones; in studies compared against another copy, an unresolved V gene accounts for under half, and the cause of the remainder is not known. Within this sample are almost 350,000 clones, with roughly nine tenths of them counted one time only. The ten largest clones add up to 3.5% to 4% of the sample. Material: peripheral blood. The receptors were sampled from a woman in her sixties or seventies with COVID-19, enrolled during active disease.

This rearrangement joins TRBV12-3 or TRBV12-4 to TRBJ1-1, with no clear D. V was shortened by 3 bases and J by 6 bases, with 11 bases between the two germline ends. This CDR3 has 13 residues. CDR3 residues: CASSLEGPAEAFF. CDR3 coding DNA: TGTGCCAGCAGTTTGGAGGGCCCGGCTGAAGCTTTCTTT.

The V call is TRBV10-3, the J call TRBJ1-1; 10 nucleotides line up with TRBD1. In germline, CDR1 is ENHRY, CDR2 SYGVKD. This CDR3 contains 14 residues. Germline trimming cut 6 bases from V and 5 bases from J; bases unmatched to any gene: 6. CDR3 DNA sequence: TGTGCCATCAGCAGACAGGGGGCAGGGACTGAAGCTTTCTTT. This gives the protein CAISRQGAGTEAFF.

The J gene is TRBJ1-6, the V gene TRBV18, with D perhaps matching TRBD1 (6 bases). The ends were cut back, 2 bases at V and 8 bases at J, with 13 bases in the middle. Germline V lookup: CDR1 KGHSH, CDR2 LQKENI. This CDR3 is built from 15 residues. CDR3: CASSPGTGNHSPLHF. As DNA, the CDR3 is TGTGCCAGCTCACCAGGAACAGGGAATCATTCACCCCTCCACTTT.

The rearrangement links TRBV15 to TRBJ2-1, with 10 bases matching TRBD1. V lost 3 bases and J lost 7; bases outside the gene matches: 9. Germline loops: CDR1 LNHNV, CDR2 YYDKDF (reference sequence). This CDR3 is built from 16 residues. CDR3 nucleotides: TGTGCCACCAGCAGCGAAGGGACAGGGGAAATTAATGAGCAGTTCTTC. Protein product: CATSSEGTGEINEQFF.

Only one count was recorded for this clone. CDR3 amino acids: CAWSRDRASEAFF. The CDR3 DNA reads as TGTGCCTGGAGTCGGGACAGGGCTAGTGAAGCTTTCTTT. The chain combines TRBV30 with TRBJ1-1, with 9 bases identical to TRBD1. V was pared by 2 bases and J by 7 bases, with 5 bases of the junction left unmatched. Germline CDR1 and CDR2: GTSNPN and SVGIG (reference sequence). The CDR3 spans 13 residues. The variable domain in full, with the rest retrieved from reference TRBV30 and TRBJ1-1, is SQTIHQWPATLVQPVGSPLSLECTVEGTSNPNLYWYRQAAGRGLQLLFYSVGIGQISSEVPQNLSASRPQDRQFILSSKKLLLSDSGFYLCAWSRDRASEAFFGQGTRLTVV.

The chain carries TRBV28 and TRBJ1-2, with D unclear. This CDR3 is 14 amino acids long. V lost 7 bases and J lost 4, with 16 bases in between. Germline V gives CDR1 MDHEN, CDR2 SYDVKM. CDR3 region: CASTVSRLPYGYTF. The CDR3 DNA reads as TGTGCCAGCACAGTCAGTCGTCTCCCCTATGGCTACACCTTC.

The V and J genes are TRBV14 and TRBJ2-1; possible D gene TRBD1, 6 bases. The CDR3 is made up of 15 amino acids. V was pared by 4 bases and J by 0 bases, with 10 bases between. Germline V gene data show CDR1 as SGHDN and CDR2 as FVKESK. CDR3 nucleotides: TGTGCCAGCAGCCGAAGGACAGCCTCCTACAATGAGCAGTTCTTC. It translates to CASSRRTASYNEQFF.

The chain carries TRBV18 and TRBJ2-1; 10 bases line up with TRBD1. The CDR3 consists of 17 residues. The germline gives CDR1 KGHSH, CDR2 LQKENI. V lost 6 bases to trimming and J lost 6 bases; unmatched junction nucleotides: 14. CDR3 sequence (DNA): TGTGCCAGCTCGCTACTCCGGACAGGGGGAAATAGCAATGAGCAGTTCTTC. Its translation is CASSLLRTGGNSNEQFF.

This chain uses TRBV24-1 with TRBJ2-3, with 12 bases aligning to TRBD2. V shed 4 bases and J 0 bases; nucleotides not matched to a gene: 4. The germline CDR1 and CDR2 sequences are KGHDR and SFDVKD. This CDR3 is 17 amino acids long. The CDR3 here is CATSDLAGGSSTDTQYF. CDR3 in DNA: TGTGCCACCAGTGACCTAGCGGGGGGGTCTAGCACAGATACGCAGTATTTT.

This clone has just one count. The chain is built from TRBV9 and TRBJ1-2, with 7 nucleotides matching TRBD1. This CDR3 has 14 residues. V dropped 4 bases and J dropped 4; count of bases not matched to a gene: 7. The germline CDR1 and CDR2 sequences are SGDLS and YYNGEE. Here the CDR3 reads CASSNRQGGYGYTF. The CDR3 region has the DNA TGTGCCAGCAGCAATCGACAGGGTGGCTATGGCTACACCTTC.

The chain has TRBV24-1 and TRBJ1-1, with D possibly matching TRBD1 (5 bases). The V end was cut by 4 bases, the J end by 6 bases, with 11 bases between. This CDR3 has 13 residues. Germline CDR1 and CDR2: KGHDR and SFDVKD. DNA for the CDR3: TGTGCCACCAGTGAGTCAGGGAGGGCTGAAGCTTTCTTT. Translation gives CATSESGRAEAFF.

The rearrangement uses TRBV28 and TRBJ2-1; a weak D match, TRBD2 (7 bases). From germline, CDR1 is MDHEN and CDR2 SYDVKM. Trimming removed 5 bases from V and 7 bases from J, with 21 bases in between. The CDR3 is 16 amino acids. The CDR3 loop is CASSAPGGRPPNEQFF. In DNA form, the CDR3 reads TGTGCCAGCAGTGCCCCGGGGGGCCGCCCTCCGAATGAGCAGTTCTTC.

The chain recombines TRBV2 with TRBJ1-5; D is ambiguous. The CDR3 is 14 residues long. The germline V and J ends were trimmed by 0 bases and 7 bases, with 10 bases remaining between them. CDR1 is SNHLY, CDR2 FYNNEI, per germline. The CDR3 reads CASSEARASQPQHF. CDR3 in DNA: TGTGCCAGCAGTGAAGCGCGGGCATCCCAGCCCCAGCATTTT.

V and J are TRBV27 and TRBJ1-2, with 10 bases aligning to TRBD1. The CDR3 totals 15 residues. The J segment lost 3 bases and the V segment lost 5 bases, leaving 6 bases of the junction unmatched. In germline, CDR1 is MNHEY, CDR2 SMNVEV (reference sequence). The CDR3 bases are TGTGCCAGCAGTCCCGCGACAGGGGGCGACTATGGCTACACCTTC. Translation: CASSPATGGDYGYTF.

This rearrangement joins TRBV2 to TRBJ1-5, with D maybe TRBD1 (5 bases). Trimming took off 8 bases at V and 1 base at J, with 12 bases between the two ends. This CDR3 has 14 residues. Germline CDR1 SNHLY, CDR2 FYNNEI. In DNA form, the CDR3 reads TGTGCCAGCGCCGACCGGGGGAGCAATCAGCCCCAGCATTTT. It is translated as CASADRGSNQPQHF.

The rearrangement uses TRBV6-6 and TRBJ2-1; 13 bases line up with TRBD2. Germline values: CDR1 MNHNY, CDR2 SVGAGI (reference sequence). The CDR3 has 17 amino acids. The V gene end was trimmed by 5 bases and the J gene end by 9 bases; junction bases not matched to a gene: 13. The CDR3 loop is CASSPPGLAGSWGEQFF. The DNA for the CDR3 is TGTGCCAGCAGTCCCCCGGGACTAGCGGGATCCTGGGGTGAGCAGTTCTTC.

Regarding this clone: The same CDR3 arises from other DNA sequences in this sample as well. V is TRBV5-1 and J is TRBJ2-5; D not resolved. The CDR3 spans 12 residues. Germline V gene sequence: CDR1 SGHRS, CDR2 YFSETQ. Trimming removed 0 bases from V and 4 bases from J, with 4 bases in between. The CDR3 DNA sequence: TGCGCCAGCAGCTTGGCCTTAGAGACCCAGTACTTC. Residues: CASSLALETQYF. The whole variable domain, filled in from reference TRBV5-1 and TRBJ2-5, reads KAGVTQTPRYLIKTRGQQVTLSCSPISGHRSVSWYQQTPGQGLQFLFEYFSETQRNKGNFPGRFSGRQFSNSRSEMNVSTLELGDSALYLCASSLALETQYFGPGTRLLVL.

The chain employs TRBV28 and TRBJ1-5, with D unclear. Trimming removed 7 bases from V and 3 bases from J, with 13 bases in between. There are 14 residues in the CDR3. CDR1 is MDHEN, CDR2 SYDVKM, per germline. CDR3 sequence reads: CASTLGGFNQPQHF. CDR3 bases: TGTGCCAGCACCCTAGGAGGGTTCAATCAGCCCCAGCATTTT.

The CDR3 loop is CASRAGNGYTF. The CDR3 bases are TGTGCCAGCCGAGCGGGTAATGGCTACACCTTC. The chain combines TRBV2 with TRBJ1-2, with D unresolved. The germline CDR1 and CDR2 sequences are SNHLY and FYNNEI. This CDR3 is built from 11 residues. Trimming stripped 8 bases from V and 6 bases from J, with 10 bases between. The whole variable domain, filled in from reference TRBV2 and TRBJ1-2, reads EPEVTQTPSHQVTQMGQEVILRCVPISNHLYFYWYRQILGQKVEFLVSFYNNEISEKSEIFDDQFSVERPDGSNFTLKIRSTKLEDSAMYFCASRAGNGYTFGSGTRLTVV.

The genes are TRBV7-9 and TRBJ1-5; D gene uncertain. Germline-derived CDR1 and CDR2 are SEHNR and FQNEAQ (reference sequence). The ends were cut back, 4 bases at V and 1 base at J, with 11 bases in the middle. CDR3 length equals 15 residues. The CDR3 sequence is CASSSPWESNQPQHF. Here the CDR3 DNA reads TGTGCCAGCAGCTCCCCCTGGGAGAGCAATCAGCCCCAGCATTTT.

This rearrangement joins TRBV19 to TRBJ1-5; no clear D. This CDR3 contains 13 residues. V lost 5 bases, J lost 7 bases, and 12 bases lay in between. Germline lookup yields CDR1 LNHDA and CDR2 SQIVND (reference sequence). The CDR3 bases are TGTGCCAGTAGTTTAGGTTTTAAACAGCCCCAGCATTTT. Its translation is CASSLGFKQPQHF.